The table lists the clone carrying this T cell receptor beta chain with a few counts. The CDR3 sequence is 13 residues long. Germline assignment: CDR1 LNHDA and CDR2 SQIVND (reference sequence). The ends were cut back, 7 bases at V and 5 bases at J, with 11 bases in the middle. Profiling relied on immunoSEQ multiplex PCR, and the TCRdb table lists in-frame clones only, not all of them. The sample includes approximately 140,000 clones, 80% to 85% of them seen just once. This entry belongs to a study of T cell responses to AZD1222 COVID-19 vaccine. The sequence was obtained from an adult in good health. The source material was peripheral blood, sampled on day 0 of MenACWY control vaccination. The chain is built from TRBV19 and TRBJ1-4; D remains unclear. The CDR3 here is CASKHNSNEKLFF. The DNA of the CDR3 is TGTGCCAGTAAGCACAATTCAAATGAAAAACTGTTTTTT.